This paragraph covers one TCR beta chain sequence. Generated by immunoSEQ multiplex PCR, the TCRdb table keeps only in-frame clones and is missing some. The sample yields some 48,000 clones, 80% to 90% seen once. The CDR3 totals 14 residues. CDR1 and CDR2 from the germline V gene are MNHEY and SMNVEV (reference sequence). Trimming cost V 2 bases and J 3 bases, with 11 bases left between them. This sample is drawn from a study of T cell changes during pregnancy in multiple sclerosis. This material consisted of CD8+ T cells from peripheral blood mononuclear cells, taken in the second trimester of pregnancy. The V call is TRBV27, the J call TRBJ2-7, with a possible D match to TRBD2 (5 bases). The sequence derives from a female donor with multiple sclerosis, enrolled in a pregnancy study. The CDR3 DNA follows: TGTGCCAGCAGTTTAGCCCTAAGCGGCTACGAGCAGTACTTC. This gives the protein CASSLALSGYEQYF.